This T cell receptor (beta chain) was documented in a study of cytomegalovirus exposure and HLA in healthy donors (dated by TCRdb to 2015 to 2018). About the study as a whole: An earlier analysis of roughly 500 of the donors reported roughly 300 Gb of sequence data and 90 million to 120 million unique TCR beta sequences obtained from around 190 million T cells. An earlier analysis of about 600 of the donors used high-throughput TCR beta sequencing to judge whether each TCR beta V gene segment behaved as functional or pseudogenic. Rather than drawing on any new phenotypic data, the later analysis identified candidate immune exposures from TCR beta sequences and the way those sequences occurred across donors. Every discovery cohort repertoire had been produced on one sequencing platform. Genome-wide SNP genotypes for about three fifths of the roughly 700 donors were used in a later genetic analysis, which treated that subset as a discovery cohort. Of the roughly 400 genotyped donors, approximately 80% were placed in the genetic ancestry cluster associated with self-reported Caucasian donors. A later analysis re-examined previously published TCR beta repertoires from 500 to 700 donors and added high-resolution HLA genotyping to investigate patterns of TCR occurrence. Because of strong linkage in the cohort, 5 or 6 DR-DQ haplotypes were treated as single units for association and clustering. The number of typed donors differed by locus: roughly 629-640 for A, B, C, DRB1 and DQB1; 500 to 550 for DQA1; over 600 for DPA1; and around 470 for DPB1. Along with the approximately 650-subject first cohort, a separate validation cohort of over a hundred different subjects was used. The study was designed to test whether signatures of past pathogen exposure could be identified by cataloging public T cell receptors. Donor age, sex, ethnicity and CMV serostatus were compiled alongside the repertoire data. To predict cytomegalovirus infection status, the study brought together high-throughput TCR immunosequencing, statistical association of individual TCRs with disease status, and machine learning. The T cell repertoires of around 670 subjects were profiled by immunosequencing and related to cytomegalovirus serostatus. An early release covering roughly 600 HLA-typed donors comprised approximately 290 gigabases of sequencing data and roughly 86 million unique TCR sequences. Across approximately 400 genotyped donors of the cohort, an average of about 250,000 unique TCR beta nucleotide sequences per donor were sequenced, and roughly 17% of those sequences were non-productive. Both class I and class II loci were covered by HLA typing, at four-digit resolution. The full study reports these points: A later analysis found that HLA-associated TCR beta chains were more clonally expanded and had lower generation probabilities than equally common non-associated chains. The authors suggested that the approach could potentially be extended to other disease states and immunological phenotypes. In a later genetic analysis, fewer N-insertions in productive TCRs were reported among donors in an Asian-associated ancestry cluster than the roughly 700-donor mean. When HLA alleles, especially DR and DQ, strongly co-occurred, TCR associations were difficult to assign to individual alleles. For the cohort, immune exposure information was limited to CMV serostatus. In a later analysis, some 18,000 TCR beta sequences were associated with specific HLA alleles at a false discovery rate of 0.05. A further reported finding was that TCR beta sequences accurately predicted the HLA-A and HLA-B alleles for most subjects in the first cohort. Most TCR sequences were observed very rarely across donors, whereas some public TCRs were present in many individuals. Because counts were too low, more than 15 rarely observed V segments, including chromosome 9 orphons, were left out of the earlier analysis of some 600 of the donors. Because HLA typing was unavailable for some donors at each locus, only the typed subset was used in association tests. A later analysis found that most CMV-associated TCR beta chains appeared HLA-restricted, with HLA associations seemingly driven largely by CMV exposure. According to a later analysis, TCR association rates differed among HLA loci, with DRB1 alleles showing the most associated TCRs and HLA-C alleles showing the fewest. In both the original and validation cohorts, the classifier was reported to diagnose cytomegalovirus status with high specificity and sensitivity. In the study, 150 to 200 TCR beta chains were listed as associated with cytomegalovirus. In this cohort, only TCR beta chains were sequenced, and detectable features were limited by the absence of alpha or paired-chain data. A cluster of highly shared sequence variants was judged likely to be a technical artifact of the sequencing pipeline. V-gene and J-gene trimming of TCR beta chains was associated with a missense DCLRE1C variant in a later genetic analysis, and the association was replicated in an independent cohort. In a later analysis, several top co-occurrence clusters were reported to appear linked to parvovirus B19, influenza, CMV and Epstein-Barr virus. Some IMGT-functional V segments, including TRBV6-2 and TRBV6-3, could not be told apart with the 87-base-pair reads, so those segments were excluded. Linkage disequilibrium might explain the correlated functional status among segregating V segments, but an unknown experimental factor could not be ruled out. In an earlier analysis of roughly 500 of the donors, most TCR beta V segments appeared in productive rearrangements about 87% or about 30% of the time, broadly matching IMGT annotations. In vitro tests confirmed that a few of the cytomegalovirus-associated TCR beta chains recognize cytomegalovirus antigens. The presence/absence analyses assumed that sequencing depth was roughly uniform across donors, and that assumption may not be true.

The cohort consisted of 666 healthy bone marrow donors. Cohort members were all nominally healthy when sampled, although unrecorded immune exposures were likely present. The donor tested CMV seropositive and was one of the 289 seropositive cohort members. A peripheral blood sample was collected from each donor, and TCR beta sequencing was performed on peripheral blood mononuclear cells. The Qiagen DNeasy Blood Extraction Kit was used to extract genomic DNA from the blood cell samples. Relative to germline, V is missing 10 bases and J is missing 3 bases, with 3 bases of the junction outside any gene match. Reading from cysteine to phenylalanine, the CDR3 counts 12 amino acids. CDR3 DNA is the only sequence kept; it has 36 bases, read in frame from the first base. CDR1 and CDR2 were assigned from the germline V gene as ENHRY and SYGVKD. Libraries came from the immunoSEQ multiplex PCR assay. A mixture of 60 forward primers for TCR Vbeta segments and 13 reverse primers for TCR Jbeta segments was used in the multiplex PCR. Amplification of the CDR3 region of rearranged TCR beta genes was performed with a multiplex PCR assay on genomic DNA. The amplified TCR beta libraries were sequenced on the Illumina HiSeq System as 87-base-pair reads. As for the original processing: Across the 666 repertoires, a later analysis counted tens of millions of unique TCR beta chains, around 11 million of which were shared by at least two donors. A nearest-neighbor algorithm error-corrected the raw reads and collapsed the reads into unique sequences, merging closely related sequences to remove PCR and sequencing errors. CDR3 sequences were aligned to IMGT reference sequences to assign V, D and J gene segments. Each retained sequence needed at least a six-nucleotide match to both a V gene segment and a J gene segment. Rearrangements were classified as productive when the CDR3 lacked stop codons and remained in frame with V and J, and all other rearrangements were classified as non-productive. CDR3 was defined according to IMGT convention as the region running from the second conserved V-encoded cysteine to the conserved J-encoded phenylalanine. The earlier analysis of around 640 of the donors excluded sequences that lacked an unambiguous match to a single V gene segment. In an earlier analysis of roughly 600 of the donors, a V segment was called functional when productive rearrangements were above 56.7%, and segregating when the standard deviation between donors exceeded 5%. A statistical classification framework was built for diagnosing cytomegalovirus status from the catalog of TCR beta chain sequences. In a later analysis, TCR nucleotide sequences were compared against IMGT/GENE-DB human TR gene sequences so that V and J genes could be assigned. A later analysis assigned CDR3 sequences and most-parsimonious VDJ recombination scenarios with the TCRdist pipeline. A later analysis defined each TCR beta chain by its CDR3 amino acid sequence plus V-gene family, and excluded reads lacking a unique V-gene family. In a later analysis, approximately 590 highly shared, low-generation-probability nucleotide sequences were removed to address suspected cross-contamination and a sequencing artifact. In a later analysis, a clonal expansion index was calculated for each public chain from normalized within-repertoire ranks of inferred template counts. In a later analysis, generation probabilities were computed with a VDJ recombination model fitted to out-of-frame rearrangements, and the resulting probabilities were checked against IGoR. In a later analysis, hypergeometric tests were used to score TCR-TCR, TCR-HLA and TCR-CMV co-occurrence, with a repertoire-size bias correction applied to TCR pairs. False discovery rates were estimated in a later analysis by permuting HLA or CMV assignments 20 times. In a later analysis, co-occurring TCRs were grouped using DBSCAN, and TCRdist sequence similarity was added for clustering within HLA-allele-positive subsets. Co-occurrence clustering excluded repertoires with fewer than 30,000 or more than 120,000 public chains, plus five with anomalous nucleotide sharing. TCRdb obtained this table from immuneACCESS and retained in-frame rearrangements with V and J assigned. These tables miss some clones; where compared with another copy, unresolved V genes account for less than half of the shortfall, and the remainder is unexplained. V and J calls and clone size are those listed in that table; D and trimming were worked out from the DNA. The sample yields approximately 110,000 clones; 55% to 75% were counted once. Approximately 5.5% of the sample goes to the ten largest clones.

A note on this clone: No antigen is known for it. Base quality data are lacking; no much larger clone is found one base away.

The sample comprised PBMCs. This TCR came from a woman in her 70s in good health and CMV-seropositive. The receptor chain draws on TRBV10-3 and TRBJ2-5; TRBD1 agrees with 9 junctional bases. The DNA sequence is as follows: TGTGCCACTCGACAGGGGGAAGAGACCCAGTACTTC. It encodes CATRQGEETQYF.